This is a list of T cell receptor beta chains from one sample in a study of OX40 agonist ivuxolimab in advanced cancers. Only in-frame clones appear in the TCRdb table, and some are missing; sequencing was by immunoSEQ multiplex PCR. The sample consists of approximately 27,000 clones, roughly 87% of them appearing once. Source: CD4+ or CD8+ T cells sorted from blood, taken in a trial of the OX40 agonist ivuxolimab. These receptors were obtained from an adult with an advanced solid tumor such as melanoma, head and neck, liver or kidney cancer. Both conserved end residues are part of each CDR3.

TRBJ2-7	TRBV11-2	CASSSSPEQYF
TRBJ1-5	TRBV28	CASSLRVGQPQHF
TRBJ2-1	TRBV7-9	CASSLEGWSSYNEQFF
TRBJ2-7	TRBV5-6	CASSRSGDEQYF
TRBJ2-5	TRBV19	CASSAGQGAETQYF
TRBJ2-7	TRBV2	CAGRTGSSYEQYF
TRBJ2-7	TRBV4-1	CASSQSSGRDHEQYF
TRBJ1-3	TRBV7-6	CASSPLFPGNTIYF
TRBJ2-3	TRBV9	CASSPGKWGAGKADTQYF
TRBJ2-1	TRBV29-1	CSVEFPRGRPNEQFF
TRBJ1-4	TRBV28	CASSLFGLTPTNEKLFF
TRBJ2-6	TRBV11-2	CASSPSNSGANVLTF
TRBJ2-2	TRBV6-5	CASRMTGAEAGELFF
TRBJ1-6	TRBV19	CASSTGQRNSPLHF
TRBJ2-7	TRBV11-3	CASSLATSYEQYF
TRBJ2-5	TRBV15	CATSAWDSKMEETQYF
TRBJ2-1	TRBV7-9	CASSSTEGSFYNEQFF
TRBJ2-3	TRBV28	CASSLTGQRDTQYF